Listed here are 21 T cell receptor beta chains from one sample, sequenced in a study of response to subunit inactivated influenza vaccine. TCRdb analysed the RT-PCR reads with MiXCR anew, one entry per CDR3 protein. The table has approximately 310,000 distinct CDR3 sequences, 20% to 25% seen once; the top ten hold approximately 10%. The specimen comprised PBMCs from blood, sampled about 19 months after vaccination. These TCRs come from a man in his fifties or sixties who received an inactivated influenza vaccine.

This clonotype showed up many times. The chain uses TRBV25-1 and TRBJ2-3; 12 positions agree with TRBD2. This CDR3 is built from 15 residues. CDR1 and CDR2 from the germline V gene are MGHDK and SYGVNS. The V segment lost 7 bases and the J segment 5 bases; nucleotides outside the gene matches: 7. CDR3 nucleotide sequence: TGTGCCAGCATTGGGACTAGCGGGTTCAGAGATACGCAGTATTTT. This translates into CASIGTSGFRDTQYF.

This clonotype came up a few times. This chain connects TRBV14 to TRBJ2-7, with D maybe TRBD1 (7 bases). V lost 5 bases and J lost 4, with 12 bases in between. The germline V gene encodes CDR1 SGHDN and CDR2 FVKESK. The CDR3 runs to 13 residues. The CDR3 DNA reads as TGTGCCAGCAGCGAATCAGGGGGGTACGAGCAGTACTTC. As protein: CASSESGGYEQYF.

V gene TRBV25-1 combines with J gene TRBJ1-2, with 7 nucleotides matching TRBD1. The CDR3 contains 13 residues. V lost 5 bases to trimming and J lost 8 bases; unmatched junction nucleotides: 8. Germline CDR1 MGHDK, CDR2 SYGVNS. CDR3 residues: CASSLQGWGGYTF. CDR3 in DNA: TGTGCCAGCAGTTTACAGGGGTGGGGAGGCTACACCTTC.

This clonotype occurred a few times. This chain uses TRBV18 with TRBJ1-2; no clear D gene. Trimming left V 3 bases short and J 7 bases short, with 18 bases between. The V gene's germline CDR1 is KGHSH and CDR2 LQKENI. The CDR3 totals 15 residues. For the CDR3, the DNA is TGTGCCAGCTCACCTTCCGGCGGGGAGGTCGGTGGCTACACCTTC. This gives the protein CASSPSGGEVGGYTF.

This sequence joins TRBV28 and TRBJ2-1; D is unclear. The CDR3 sequence is 13 residues long. Germline V gene lookup returns CDR1 MDHEN and CDR2 SYDVKM. V was pared by 7 bases and J by 3 bases, with 10 bases between. The CDR3 sequence: CASISGDYNEQFF. The DNA for the CDR3 is TGTGCCAGCATAAGTGGGGACTACAATGAGCAGTTCTTC.

CDR3 region: CASTWGGTEAFF. The CDR3 bases are TGTGCCAGTACGTGGGGAGGTACTGAAGCTTTCTTT. The chain recombines TRBV19 with TRBJ1-1; D gene uncertain. Germline V CDR1 and CDR2: LNHDA, SQIVND (reference sequence). The CDR3 covers 12 residues. V was cut by 7 bases and J by 5 bases, with 11 bases left in between.

With respect to this clonotype: A much larger clonotype is one base distant, so this may be a read error. CDR3 DNA: TGCGCCGGCAGGGGACAGGCAACTAATGAAAAACTGTTTTTT. It encodes CAGRGQATNEKLFF. The rearrangement joins TRBV10-2 to TRBJ1-4; TRBD1 agrees at 8 bases. This CDR3 contains 14 residues. CDR1 is WSHSY and CDR2 is SAAADI in the germline V gene.

This clonotype has ten or more counts. The chain combines TRBV12-3 or TRBV12-4 with TRBJ1-2, with 9 positions matching TRBD1. The junction had 8 bases not matched to a gene; V was cut back by 5 bases and J by 4 bases. The CDR3 is made up of 15 amino acids. CDR3 region: CASSPTGGTGYGYTF. CDR3 nucleotides: TGTGCCAGCAGTCCGACAGGGGGAACAGGCTATGGCTACACCTTC.

This chain connects TRBV6-2 or TRBV6-3 to TRBJ2-6; D tentatively reads TRBD1 or TRBD2 (5 bases each). The germline V and J ends were trimmed by 4 bases and 1 base, with 17 bases remaining between them. Germline V CDR1 and CDR2: MNHEY, SVGEGT. This CDR3 spans 18 amino acids. The CDR3 coding sequence is TGTGCCAGCAGTTCCCCGGTGAGGGGCGAGTCTGGGGCCAACGTCCTGACTTTC. This encodes CASSSPVRGESGANVLTF.

CDR3 residues: CASSNGLAGAYEQYF. CDR3 sequence (DNA): TGTGCCAGTAGTAACGGACTAGCGGGAGCCTACGAGCAGTACTTC. The V call is TRBV19, the J call TRBJ2-7, with TRBD2 matching 13 bases. Germline V gives CDR1 LNHDA, CDR2 SQIVND (reference sequence). Trimming took 4 bases from V and 2 from J; bases not matched to a gene: 2. The CDR3 consists of 15 residues.

The V call is TRBV7-2, the J call TRBJ1-5, with 9 bases identical to TRBD1. CDR3 length equals 15 residues. Germline V gene lookup returns CDR1 SGHTA and CDR2 FQGNSA. With V trimmed by 1 base and J by 5 bases, 3 bases remained unmatched. Here the CDR3 reads CASSLGTGVYQPQHF. Written as DNA, the CDR3 is TGTGCCAGCAGCTTAGGGACAGGGGTTTATCAGCCCCAGCATTTT.

J is TRBJ2-1 and V is TRBV30; D not resolved. V was trimmed by 3 bases and J by 0 bases, leaving 9 bases between them. Looked up from germline, CDR1 is GTSNPN and CDR2 is SVGIG (reference sequence). CDR3 size: 14 residues. CDR3 sequence (DNA): TGTGCCTGGAGCCTGTTGAGCTCCTACAATGAGCAGTTCTTC. Its protein product is CAWSLLSSYNEQFF.

This clonotype turned up a few times. The genes are TRBV6-5 and TRBJ1-5, with 10 nucleotides matching TRBD1. The CDR3 has 19 residues. CDR1 MNHEY and CDR2 SVGAGI come from the germline V gene. V gave up 7 bases and J gave up 0 bases; unmatched junction bases: 15. As DNA, the CDR3 is TGTGCCAGCACCTACCTCGACAGGGGGCGGGTGGTTAGCAATCAGCCCCAGCATTTT. As protein: CASTYLDRGRVVSNQPQHF.

This clonotype was picked up many times. This chain joins TRBV14 and TRBJ1-1; tentatively, D is TRBD1 (6 bases). This CDR3 has 14 amino acids. Germline V CDR1 and CDR2: SGHDN, FVKESK. V gave up 4 bases and J gave up 1 base, with 10 bases separating them. In DNA form, the CDR3 reads TGTGCCAGCAGCCGACAGGATAGGAACACTGAAGCTTTCTTT. This encodes CASSRQDRNTEAFF.

V is TRBV7-9 and J is TRBJ1-5, with 8 bases identical to TRBD1. In germline, CDR1 is SEHNR, CDR2 FQNEAQ (reference sequence). The CDR3 runs 15 residues. The V segment lost 5 bases and the J segment 6 bases; nucleotides outside the gene matches: 9. The CDR3 DNA reads TGTGCCAGCAGCCGCGCAGAGGACAGGGTTCAGCCCCAGCATTTT. Translated: CASSRAEDRVQPQHF.

The table lists this clonotype with a count of one. V gene TRBV18 combines with J gene TRBJ2-4; D perhaps matches TRBD2 (6 bases). Deletions cut 5 bases from V and 0 bases from J, with 20 bases between. Germline V gene lookup returns CDR1 KGHSH and CDR2 LQKENI. The CDR3 is 18 amino acids. CDR3 nucleotides: TGTGCCAGCTCAAGGGAGGACGGATTCCTACTAGCCAAAAACATTCAGTACTTC. Its protein is CASSREDGFLLAKNIQYF.

The chain recombines TRBV28 with TRBJ2-3; 7 nucleotides align to TRBD2. The trim removed 4 bases at V and 0 bases at J, leaving 10 bases unmatched. Germline CDR1 is MDHEN and CDR2 is SYDVKM. The CDR3 is 17 amino acids. The CDR3 sequence is CASSSLEVSGSTDTQYF. The CDR3 DNA sequence: TGTGCCAGCAGTTCCCTTGAGGTTAGCGGGAGCACAGATACGCAGTATTTT.

This clonotype has a handful of counts. The chain carries TRBV28 and TRBJ1-2, with D unresolved. The CDR3 covers 12 residues. Trimming pared 3 bases from V and 11 bases from J, leaving 13 bases between. Germline V gene data show CDR1 as MDHEN and CDR2 as SYDVKM. Here the CDR3 DNA reads TGTGCCAGCAGTTTCCCCACAATAGGGTACACCTTC. As protein: CASSFPTIGYTF.

This clonotype was counted a few times. The V call is TRBV9, the J call TRBJ1-3; D is unresolved. V lost 0 bases and J lost 0, with 7 bases in between. The CDR3 spans 15 residues. Per germline, CDR1 SGDLS and CDR2 YYNGEE. CDR3 bases: TGTGCCAGCAGCGTAGGGGTGAGCTCTGGAAACACCATATATTTT. The encoded protein is CASSVGVSSGNTIYF.

The sample holds many counts of this clonotype. V is TRBV10-3 and J is TRBJ2-7; D gene ambiguous. There are 15 residues in the CDR3. Trimming stripped 0 bases from V and 2 bases from J, with 11 bases between. Germline V lookup: CDR1 ENHRY, CDR2 SYGVKD. As DNA, the CDR3 is TGTGCCATCAGTGAGTCGGTGAGGATAACCTACGAGCAGTACTTC. As protein: CAISESVRITYEQYF.

In this sample, this clonotype turned up many times. The rearrangement links TRBV5-1 to TRBJ1-4, with TRBD1 as a possible D gene (6 bases). Per the germline V gene, CDR1 is SGHRS and CDR2 is YFSETQ. The CDR3 contains 14 residues. Trimming removed 6 bases at V and 4 bases at J, with 13 bases between. This CDR3 reads CASTLGGVNEKLFF. In nucleotides, the CDR3 is TGCGCCAGCACACTGGGGGGCGTTAATGAAAAACTGTTTTTT. Full variable domain (rest looked up from reference TRBV5-1 and TRBJ1-4): KAGVTQTPRYLIKTRGQQVTLSCSPISGHRSVSWYQQTPGQGLQFLFEYFSETQRNKGNFPGRFSGRQFSNSRSEMNVSTLELGDSALYLCASTLGGVNEKLFFGSGTQLSVL.